The 17 T cell receptor beta chains below come from one sample, sequenced in a study of cytomegalovirus exposure and HLA in healthy donors. TCRdb keeps only in-frame clones here, not all; method: immunoSEQ multiplex PCR. The sample records some 150,000 clones, just over 85% being singletons. Input material: PBMCs. The receptors stem from a woman under 30 in good health and CMV-seropositive.

The chain joins TRBV4-1 to TRBJ2-5, with a tentative D call TRBD1 (5 bases). CDR1 is MGHRA, CDR2 YSYEKL, per germline. V was trimmed by 1 base and J by 9 bases, leaving 9 bases between them. CDR3 length: 12 amino acids. As DNA, the CDR3 is TGCGCCAGCAGCCAAGGGGTGGGGCCCCAGTACTTC. Translated, it gives CASSQGVGPQYF.

V usage is TRBV4-2 and J usage is TRBJ1-1; D might be TRBD1 (6 bases). V gave up 4 bases and J gave up 4 bases, with 16 bases separating them. Germline CDR1 LGHNA, CDR2 YNFKEQ. The length of the CDR3 is 15 residues. As DNA, the CDR3 is TGTGCCAGCAGCCTAAAACAGGGAACGACCACTGAAGCTTTCTTT. Amino acids: CASSLKQGTTTEAFF.

The CDR3 sequence is CASSYRDGYTF. In DNA form, the CDR3 reads TGTGCCAGCAGTTACAGGGATGGCTACACCTTC. This chain joins TRBV28 and TRBJ1-2, with D possibly being TRBD1 (6 bases). CDR1 is MDHEN and CDR2 is SYDVKM in the germline V gene. V was cut by 4 bases and J by 6 bases, with 6 bases left in between. CDR3 length: 11 residues.

The chain combines TRBV10-3 with TRBJ2-2, with 8 bases that match TRBD1. Germline assignment: CDR1 ENHRY and CDR2 SYGVKD. The CDR3 loop spans 14 amino acids. V gave up 2 bases and J gave up 8 bases; unmatched junction bases: 4. CDR3 nucleotide sequence: TGTGCCATCAGTGAGGCAGGGGGCCTTGGGGAGCTGTTTTTT. This encodes CAISEAGGLGELFF.

The chain recombines TRBV7-9 with TRBJ2-3, with 9 bases fitting TRBD2. The CDR3 runs to 17 residues. Germline V gives CDR1 SEHNR, CDR2 FQNEAQ (reference sequence). Unmatched junction bases numbered 12, after V lost 4 bases and J lost 4 bases. CDR3 in amino acids: CASSSPLRGGAPDTQYF. As DNA, the CDR3 is TGTGCCAGCAGCTCCCCCCTGCGCGGGGGGGCCCCAGATACGCAGTATTTT.

The J gene is TRBJ2-7, the V gene TRBV6-5; 14 bases align to TRBD2. Germline V gives CDR1 MNHEY, CDR2 SVGAGI. The CDR3 sequence is 15 residues long. J gave up 6 bases and V 0 bases, and 1 base lay outside the gene matches. The CDR3 reads CASSYSGLAGVEQYF. CDR3 coding DNA: TGTGCCAGCAGTTACTCGGGACTAGCGGGAGTCGAGCAGTACTTC.

The chain joins TRBV13 to TRBJ2-3, with D tentatively TRBD2 (5 bases). There are 14 residues in the CDR3. In germline, CDR1 is PRHDT, CDR2 FYEKMQ (reference sequence). V lost 5 bases and J 1 base, leaving 10 bases between the germline ends. This CDR3 is CASSPRLRTDTQYF. CDR3 DNA: TGTGCCAGCAGCCCTAGACTACGCACAGATACGCAGTATTTT.

The genes are TRBV7-3 and TRBJ2-2; TRBD2 might be the D (5 bases). The V and J ends lost 5 bases and 3 bases respectively, with 19 bases between them. The CDR3 has 17 amino acids. Germline CDR1 SGHTA, CDR2 FQGTGA. As DNA, the CDR3 is TGTGCCAGCAGCCCAACTCCGACGGGAAGACACACCGGGGAGCTGTTTTTT. Protein sequence: CASSPTPTGRHTGELFF.

The chain carries TRBV9 and TRBJ2-7; D is perhaps TRBD2 (5 bases). Germline V gene lookup returns CDR1 SGDLS and CDR2 YYNGEE. The length of the CDR3 is 14 residues. V gave up 0 bases and J gave up 2 bases, with 9 bases separating them. The CDR3, as DNA: TGTGCCAGCAGCGTAGGCTTGGGAGCCTACGAGCAGTACTTC. Translating gives CASSVGLGAYEQYF.

In DNA, the CDR3 is TGCGCCAGCAGCCAAGATCGCGTGTATGGCTACACCTTC. It specifies CASSQDRVYGYTF. The chain is built from TRBV4-3 and TRBJ1-2; D not resolved. The length of the CDR3 is 13 residues. Germline V CDR1 and CDR2: LGHNA, YSLEER. Between the trimmed V and J ends, which lost 0 bases and 5 bases, there was a span of 7 bases.

This clone was observed a few times. The chain carries TRBV4-3 and TRBJ2-1; a weak D match, TRBD2 (5 bases). CDR3 length: 15 residues. The ends were cut back, 0 bases at V and 10 bases at J, with 16 bases in the middle. In germline, CDR1 is LGHNA, CDR2 YSLEER. CDR3 in DNA: TGCGCCAGCAGCCAAGATTTACTCGAGCGGAACGAGCAGTTCTTC. It encodes CASSQDLLERNEQFF.

This sequence joins TRBV9 and TRBJ2-7, with 9 bases fitting TRBD2. The CDR3 runs 16 residues. CDR1 is SGDLS, CDR2 YYNGEE, per germline. J was trimmed by 2 bases and V by 0 bases; bases with no gene match: 6. The CDR3 DNA reads as TGTGCCAGCAGCGTAGGGCGTGGCGGGAGGGCCTACGAGCAGTACTTC. This encodes CASSVGRGGRAYEQYF.

The chain employs TRBV10-3 and TRBJ2-7, with 8 bases fitting TRBD2. Germline CDR1 ENHRY, CDR2 SYGVKD. J gave up 2 bases and V 3 bases, and 6 bases lay outside the gene matches. The CDR3 is made up of 15 amino acids. The CDR3 DNA reads TGTGCCATCAGTGATAGGGTAGCGGGAACCTACGAGCAGTACTTC. Protein sequence: CAISDRVAGTYEQYF.

The chain combines TRBV28 with TRBJ2-5; D unresolved. The CDR3 sequence is 14 residues long. Deletions cut 2 bases from V and 7 bases from J, with 14 bases between. Germline assignment: CDR1 MDHEN and CDR2 SYDVKM. The CDR3 region is CASSLIDGSGTQYF. CDR3 DNA sequence: TGTGCCAGCAGTTTAATCGACGGGTCCGGGACCCAGTACTTC.

The chain carries TRBV29-1 and TRBJ1-1, with a weak D call TRBD1 (6 bases). Trimming pared 3 bases from V and 3 bases from J, leaving 11 bases between. CDR3 length: 13 amino acids. CDR1 and CDR2 (germline): SQVTM, ANQGSEA. This CDR3 reads CSVEDSSDTEAFF. The CDR3 nucleotides are TGCAGCGTTGAGGACAGTTCCGACACTGAAGCTTTCTTT.

The rearrangement uses TRBV5-1 and TRBJ2-7; D is perhaps TRBD1 (5 bases). Germline CDR1 is SGHRS and CDR2 is YFSETQ. V was pared by 3 bases and J by 11 bases, with 21 bases between. The CDR3 contains 14 residues. The CDR3, as DNA: TGCGCCAGCAGCTCCGCGGAGCCTTCGACAGCAAAGTACTTC. Encoded protein: CASSSAEPSTAKYF.

V and J are TRBV7-8 and TRBJ1-1, with D hard to call. Deletions cut 1 base from V and 4 bases from J, with 13 bases between. This CDR3 has 15 amino acids. Germline V gene data show CDR1 as SGHVS and CDR2 as FQNEAQ. This CDR3 reads CASSLEWELGTEAFF. DNA for the CDR3: TGTGCCAGCAGCTTAGAGTGGGAGCTAGGCACTGAAGCTTTCTTT. Full variable domain (remainder filled in from reference TRBV7-8 and TRBJ1-1): GAGVSQSPRYKVAKRGQDVALRCDPISGHVSLFWYQQALGQGPEFLTYFQNEAQLDKSGLPSDRFFAERPEGSVSTLKIQRTQQEDSAVYLCASSLEWELGTEAFFGQGTRLTVV.